Sequencing of this T cell receptor (beta chain) was carried out in a study of healthy donors' naive CD4 and CD8 T cells. Broader study findings: Most V and J genes were reportedly biased between naive CD4+ and CD8+ cells. Around 13% of CD4/CD8 propensity variance appeared explained by V, J and CDR3 charge.

V dropped 3 bases and J dropped 5; count of bases not matched to a gene: 10. Germline loops: CDR1 DFQATT, CDR2 SNEGSKA (reference sequence). The CDR3 covers 15 residues. TCR libraries were built from 500 to 550 ng of total RNA by linear amplification. How the authors handled the data: Sequencing covered 70,000 to 95,000 rearranged alpha-chain transcripts across about 5 healthy donors. TCRdb re-derived calls from the reads in MiXCR, one entry per CDR3 protein. V and J calls and clone size were set by TCRdb, not the authors. The sample has roughly 200,000 distinct CDR3 sequences, around 80% seen once. Sorting defined naive CD4+ as CD4+CD8-CD45RO-CD45RA+ and naive CD8+ as CD8+CD4-CD45RA+CD27bright. In the case of this clonotype: Its target is not known.

The source material was naive CD4+ and CD8+ T cells sorted from blood, pooled from several donors. This clonotype was obtained from a pool of human donors in good health; the sample pools cells from several healthy donors. This chain connects TRBV20-1 to TRBJ2-5, with 9 bases matching TRBD2. CDR3 DNA: TGCAGTGCTAGTATGGCGGGAGGGCCACAGGAGACCCAGTACTTC. It specifies CSASMAGGPQETQYF.